This T cell receptor (beta chain) was sequenced in a study of blood T cell repertoires in COVID-19. Study details: PBMCs, B-cell-depleted T cells, or T cells were the source of the cDNA or gDNA that made up the material.

From germline, CDR1 is LGHNA and CDR2 YSLEER. The CDR3 extends over 14 amino acids. V lost 4 bases to trimming and J lost 11 bases; unmatched junction nucleotides: 10. During active infection, Seattle patients enrolled and were then monitored through disease. Only in-frame clones appear in the TCRdb table, and some are missing; sequencing was by immunoSEQ multiplex PCR. This sample has 300,000 to 400,000 clones, with approximately 88% found just once. The chain joins TRBV4-3 to TRBJ1-1; 10 nucleotides align to TRBD1. The source material was peripheral blood. The sequence derives from a young man with COVID-19, enrolled during active disease. The CDR3 DNA follows: TGCGCCAGCAGCCTAGAAGGACAGGGGGATGCGGCTTTCTTT. This gives the protein CASSLEGQGDAAFF.